This T cell receptor beta chain stems from a study of T cell responses to AZD1222 COVID-19 vaccine. Study-level points and caveats: With two AZD1222 doses given, Spike-specific TCR breadth and depth both rose. The donor group comprised mostly white British people and more females; the analysis possibly underestimated clonal diversity. Vaccine-related CD4 TCRs covered spike, predominating at 160-218 and 743-854.

This table comes from immunoSEQ multiplex PCR, and its TCRdb copy is limited to in-frame clones, with some not included. The table shows about 120,000 clones, with just over 85% occurring only once. Analysis merged second doses at about 4 or about 12 weeks. The ends lost 3 bases at V and 8 bases at J; junction bases unmatched: 7. The CDR3 extends over 14 amino acids. CDR1 is KGHSH, CDR2 LQKENI, per germline. Turning to this clone: Antigen: not known.

This TCR derives from an adult who received the AZD1222 COVID-19 vaccine. This chain joins TRBV18 and TRBJ1-2, with 9 bases matching TRBD1. The specimen comprised peripheral blood, sampled 28 days after the second AZD1222 dose. This CDR3 is CASSPGQGNEGYTF. CDR3 nucleotide sequence: TGTGCCAGCTCACCCGGACAGGGGAACGAGGGCTACACCTTC.